This TCR beta chain came from a study of CD8 T cells in Susac syndrome. The authors reverse transcribed 0.5 to 1 ug RNA with random hexamers. From the immunoSEQ multiplex PCR reads, TCRdb called clonotypes with MiXCR, one entry per CDR3 protein. The table has 130,000 to 150,000 distinct CDR3 sequences, approximately 93% seen once; the top ten hold over 0.07%. Through negative isolation, CD4+ and CD8+ T cells were obtained, while TEMRA cells were enriched using FACS. The CDR3 length is 14 residues. Germline lookup yields CDR1 SNHLY and CDR2 FYNNEI. Trimming cost V 7 bases and J 1 base; bases outside gene matches: 5.

Sequencing was carried out using CD4+ T cells from PBMCs. This clonotype was obtained from a human donor in good health. The chain carries TRBV2 and TRBJ2-5; 8 positions agree with TRBD2. CDR3 residues: CASTSTSGQETQYF. The CDR3 DNA is TGTGCCAGCACCAGTACTAGCGGCCAAGAGACCCAGTACTTC.